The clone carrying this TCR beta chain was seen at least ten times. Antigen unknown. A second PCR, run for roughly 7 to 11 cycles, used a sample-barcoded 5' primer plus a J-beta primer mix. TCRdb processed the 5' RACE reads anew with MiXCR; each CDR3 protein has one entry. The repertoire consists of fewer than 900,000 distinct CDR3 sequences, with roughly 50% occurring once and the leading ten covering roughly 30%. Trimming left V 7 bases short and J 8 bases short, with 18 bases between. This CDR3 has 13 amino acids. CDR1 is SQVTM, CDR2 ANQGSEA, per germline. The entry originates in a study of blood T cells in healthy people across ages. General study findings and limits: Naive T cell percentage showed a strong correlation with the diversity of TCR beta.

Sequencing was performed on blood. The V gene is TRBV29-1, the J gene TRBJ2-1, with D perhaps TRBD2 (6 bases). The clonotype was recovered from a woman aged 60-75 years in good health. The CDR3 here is CSGVDGGPDEQFF. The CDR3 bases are TGCAGCGGAGTCGACGGAGGGCCTGATGAGCAGTTCTTC.